The next 27 T cell receptor beta chains were all read from a single sample in a study of early T cells in non-severe SARS-CoV-2 infection. TCRdb called the 5' RACE reads again in MiXCR, with one record for every CDR3 protein. Seen here are approximately 77,000 distinct CDR3 sequences, approximately 12% observed once, and the top ten hold roughly 3.2%. Material: whole blood. The receptor set was obtained from an adult who was a healthcare worker with PCR-confirmed SARS-CoV-2 infection or an uninfected control (not recorded which).

The chain couples TRBV20-1 to TRBJ2-7, with 9 nucleotides matching TRBD1. This CDR3 is built from 16 residues. The junction had 9 bases not matched to a gene; V was cut back by 0 bases and J by 3 bases. CDR1 and CDR2 from the germline V gene are DFQATT and SNEGSKA (reference sequence). The CDR3 spells CSARDWGGTGFYEQYF. CDR3 DNA sequence: TGCAGTGCTAGAGATTGGGGGGGGACAGGGTTCTACGAGCAGTACTTC.

This clonotype was observed a few times. The V and J genes are TRBV30 and TRBJ1-5; the match to TRBD1 covers 8 bases. The CDR3 contains 15 residues. Trimming cost V 3 bases and J 7 bases; bases outside gene matches: 11. Germline CDR1 reads GTSNPN; CDR2 reads SVGIG (reference sequence). The CDR3 protein is CAWSADRGLNQPQHF. DNA for the CDR3: TGTGCCTGGAGCGCAGACAGGGGACTCAACCAGCCCCAGCATTTT.

CDR3 sequence reads: CASSWGTQGYEQYF. The CDR3 bases are TGTGCCAGCAGCTGGGGGACCCAGGGCTACGAGCAGTACTTC. The chain recombines TRBV5-4 with TRBJ2-7; D possibly matches TRBD1 or TRBD2 (5 bases each). The V gene's germline CDR1 is SGHNT and CDR2 YYREEE (reference sequence). The length of the CDR3 is 14 residues. V was cut by 3 bases and J by 3 bases, with 13 bases left in between.

The CDR3 protein is CASSFTGASYEQYF. In nucleotides, the CDR3 is TGTGCCAGCAGCTTTACAGGGGCCTCCTACGAGCAGTACTTC. J is TRBJ2-7 and V is TRBV7-2; 7 nucleotides line up with TRBD1. This CDR3 spans 14 amino acids. V lost 3 bases, J lost 0 bases, and 2 bases stayed unmatched. In germline, CDR1 is SGHTA, CDR2 FQGNSA.

The J gene is TRBJ2-5, the V gene TRBV20-1, with 10 positions matching TRBD1. V was pared by 4 bases and J by 4 bases, with 3 bases of the junction left unmatched. The CDR3 loop spans 13 amino acids. The V gene's germline CDR1 is DFQATT and CDR2 SNEGSKA (reference sequence). The CDR3 nucleotides are TGCAGTGCTATCGACAGGGGGCGAGAGACCCAGTACTTC. Its protein is CSAIDRGRETQYF.

The chain has TRBV4-2 and TRBJ2-1, with 7 bases fitting TRBD2. The germline gives CDR1 LGHNA, CDR2 YNFKEQ. V lost 0 bases and J lost 7; bases outside the gene matches: 15. This CDR3 spans 18 amino acids. CDR3 amino acids: CASSQDRGRGGRRNEQFF. In DNA, the CDR3 is TGTGCCAGCAGCCAAGATCGAGGGCGTGGCGGGAGAAGGAATGAGCAGTTCTTC.

The gene calls are TRBV20-1 and TRBJ2-7; no clear D. The CDR3 spans 11 residues. V was clipped by 1 base and J by 7 bases, with 8 bases between them. CDR1 and CDR2 (germline): DFQATT, SNEGSKA (reference sequence). CDR3 loop: CSARGLGEQYF. The CDR3 DNA reads as TGCAGTGCTAGAGGCTTGGGAGAGCAGTACTTC.

In this sample, this clonotype turned up a few times. The chain has TRBV30 and TRBJ1-2; 9 nucleotides agree with TRBD1. Germline V CDR1 and CDR2: GTSNPN, SVGIG (reference sequence). J gave up 0 bases and V 8 bases, and 13 bases lay outside the gene matches. This CDR3 is 16 amino acids long. The CDR3 DNA reads TGTGCCAGAAGTACAGGGGGCGCAGGTACTAACTATGGCTACACCTTC. As protein: CARSTGGAGTNYGYTF.

This clonotype came up a few times. The chain is built from TRBV18 and TRBJ1-2; possibly TRBD1 for D (6 bases). Germline V lookup: CDR1 KGHSH, CDR2 LQKENI. The CDR3 contains 14 residues. The ends were cut back, 3 bases at V and 4 bases at J, with 12 bases in the middle. CDR3 DNA sequence: TGTGCCAGCTCACCGCAGGGGAAAGGCTATGGCTACACCTTC. Its protein product is CASSPQGKGYGYTF. Combining the CDR3 with reference TRBV18 and TRBJ1-2 gives the whole variable domain NAGVMQNPRHLVRRRGQEARLRCSPMKGHSHVYWYRQLPEEGLKFMVYLQKENIIDESGMPKERFSAEFPKEGPSILRIQQVVRGDSAAYFCASSPQGKGYGYTFGSGTRLTVV.

This clonotype was recorded many times. The V gene is TRBV3-1, the J gene TRBJ1-1, with 9 bases fitting TRBD1. Trimming at V came to 4 bases and at J to 3 bases, leaving 3 bases not matched to a gene. This CDR3 has 14 residues. From germline, CDR1 is LGHDT and CDR2 YNNKEL (reference sequence). The CDR3, as DNA: TGTGCCAGCAGCCCAGGGGACAGGGACACTGAAGCTTTCTTT. Protein sequence: CASSPGDRDTEAFF.

The J gene is TRBJ2-7, the V gene TRBV20-1; 9 nucleotides agree with TRBD2. Germline lookup yields CDR1 DFQATT and CDR2 SNEGSKA (reference sequence). The CDR3 totals 13 residues. V was clipped by 4 bases and J by 3 bases; unmatched bases: 4. CDR3 in DNA: TGCAGTGCTACCCGACTAGCGGACTACGAGCAGTACTTC. Its translation: CSATRLADYEQYF.

V usage is TRBV20-1 and J usage is TRBJ2-2; D unclear. The CDR3 spans 14 residues. Germline CDR1 is DFQATT and CDR2 is SNEGSKA (reference sequence). Trimming took 3 bases from V and 0 from J, leaving 8 bases between them. CDR3 residues: CSASRDSNTGELFF. The CDR3 DNA is TGCAGTGCTAGTAGGGATTCGAACACCGGGGAGCTGTTTTTT.

CDR3 nucleotides: TGCAGCGCCGGGGATGGGCACTACAATGAGCAGTTCTTC. This sequence encodes CSAGDGHYNEQFF. The V and J genes are TRBV29-1 and TRBJ2-1; tentative D call: TRBD2 (5 bases). V was pared by 7 bases and J by 3 bases, with 13 bases between. Germline CDR1 reads SQVTM; CDR2 reads ANQGSEA. This CDR3 contains 13 residues.

This clonotype was recorded many times. The rearrangement joins TRBV7-8 to TRBJ2-7, with 9 nucleotides matching TRBD2. With 0 bases clipped from V and 2 bases from J, the junction kept 8 bases outside the gene matches. This CDR3 is 17 amino acids long. Germline V gives CDR1 SGHVS, CDR2 FQNEAQ. The CDR3 sequence is CASSLAGLATLTYEQYF. CDR3 DNA: TGTGCCAGCAGCTTAGCGGGACTAGCAACCTTGACCTACGAGCAGTACTTC.

This clonotype showed up many times. The rearrangement uses TRBV6-1 and TRBJ2-2, with 7 bases identical to TRBD2. The CDR3 contains 15 residues. Trimming cost V 5 bases and J 2 bases; bases outside gene matches: 5. From germline, CDR1 is MNHNS and CDR2 SASEGT. The CDR3 DNA follows: TGTGCCAGCAGTTCTAGCGGAGCAAACACCGGGGAGCTGTTTTTT. Translating it yields CASSSSGANTGELFF.

This chain links TRBV18 with TRBJ2-3; the D gene is possibly TRBD1 (5 bases). The CDR3 contains 16 residues. The V end was cut by 2 bases, the J end by 1 base, with 13 bases between. Germline CDR1 KGHSH, CDR2 LQKENI. In nucleotides, the CDR3 is TGTGCCAGCTCACCAACAGGATCCTCGCGCACAGATACGCAGTATTTT. Protein sequence: CASSPTGSSRTDTQYF.

The rearrangement links TRBV11-2 to TRBJ2-1; tentative D call: TRBD2 (6 bases). From germline, CDR1 is SGHAT and CDR2 FQNNGV. V dropped 4 bases and J dropped 1 base, with 17 bases sitting between them. CDR3 length equals 17 residues. CDR3 region: CASSSPFGGKSYNEQFF. In DNA, the CDR3 is TGTGCCAGCAGCTCACCCTTTGGCGGGAAGTCCTACAATGAGCAGTTCTTC.

This clonotype was detected many times. This sequence joins TRBV5-1 and TRBJ2-2; unclear D gene. The CDR3 sequence is 15 residues long. Germline assignment: CDR1 SGHRS and CDR2 YFSETQ. V was clipped by 7 bases and J by 3 bases, with 16 bases between them. CDR3 amino acids: CASARAQQDTGELFF. DNA of the CDR3: TGCGCCAGCGCCCGGGCCCAGCAGGACACCGGGGAGCTGTTTTTT.

Many counts were recorded for this clonotype. The V gene is TRBV27, the J gene TRBJ2-7; TRBD2 is a possible D gene (7 bases). V lost 3 bases and J 5 bases, leaving 11 bases between the germline ends. This CDR3 contains 13 residues. Germline lookup yields CDR1 MNHEY and CDR2 SMNVEV (reference sequence). The CDR3 DNA reads TGTGCCAGCAGTTTCAGGGGAGGGGACGAGCAGTACTTC. Translated: CASSFRGGDEQYF.

This clonotype appeared a few times. This chain joins TRBV4-1 and TRBJ2-3; 8 positions agree with TRBD2. The V and J ends lost 1 base and 5 bases, in that order; junction bases with no gene match: 8. Per the germline V gene, CDR1 is MGHRA and CDR2 is YSYEKL. This CDR3 contains 16 residues. The CDR3 nucleotides are TGCGCCAGCAGCCAAGGAACCGCGGGAGGCCTAGATACGCAGTATTTT. Translated: CASSQGTAGGLDTQYF.

This chain links TRBV20-1 with TRBJ2-1; 7 bases map to TRBD2. This CDR3 region has 14 residues. The V and J ends lost 5 bases and 8 bases, in that order; junction bases with no gene match: 12. Germline-derived CDR1 and CDR2 are DFQATT and SNEGSKA (reference sequence). The CDR3 bases are TGCAGTGCTCCGAGGGCGGGAGAATCGGATGAGCAGTTCTTC. Translating it yields CSAPRAGESDEQFF.

This clonotype was picked up a small number of times. The chain couples TRBV7-9 to TRBJ1-1; 12 bases agree with TRBD1. The CDR3 totals 15 residues. V was pared by 5 bases and J by 7 bases, with 8 bases of the junction left unmatched. Germline V gene sequence: CDR1 SEHNR, CDR2 FQNEAQ (reference sequence). Written as DNA, the CDR3 is TGTGCCAGCAGCCCAGGGACAGGGGGCAGGTTTGAAGCTTTCTTT. Its protein product is CASSPGTGGRFEAFF.

The V call is TRBV18, the J call TRBJ2-7; the match to TRBD1 covers 7 bases. Looked up from germline, CDR1 is KGHSH and CDR2 is LQKENI. The CDR3 is 15 amino acids. The ends lost 2 bases at V and 7 bases at J; junction bases unmatched: 11. The CDR3 DNA follows: TGTGCCAGCTCACCAACACTACAGGGGCGGCGGGAGCAGTACTTC. Translation: CASSPTLQGRREQYF. The full variable domain, in which reference TRBV18 and TRBJ2-7 provide the parts outside the CDR3, is NAGVMQNPRHLVRRRGQEARLRCSPMKGHSHVYWYRQLPEEGLKFMVYLQKENIIDESGMPKERFSAEFPKEGPSILRIQQVVRGDSAAYFCASSPTLQGRREQYFGPGTRLTVT.

The sample holds many counts of this clonotype. The chain carries TRBV18 and TRBJ2-1; D perhaps matches TRBD2 (5 bases). The V end lost 3 bases, the J end lost 2 bases, and 14 bases lay between the germline ends. CDR1 is KGHSH, CDR2 LQKENI, per germline. The CDR3 has 16 residues. CDR3 nucleotide sequence: TGTGCCAGCTCACCGACCGGCGGGCCAACCTACAATGAGCAGTTCTTC. It translates to CASSPTGGPTYNEQFF. Supplemented by reference TRBV18 and TRBJ2-1, the full variable domain reads NAGVMQNPRHLVRRRGQEARLRCSPMKGHSHVYWYRQLPEEGLKFMVYLQKENIIDESGMPKERFSAEFPKEGPSILRIQQVVRGDSAAYFCASSPTGGPTYNEQFFGPGTRLTVL.

In its sample, this clonotype was seen many times. V usage is TRBV5-1 and J usage is TRBJ2-1; 7 positions agree with TRBD1. Germline V gene data show CDR1 as SGHRS and CDR2 as YFSETQ. Germline trimming cut 2 bases from V and 4 bases from J; bases unmatched to any gene: 6. The CDR3 contains 15 residues. The CDR3 nucleotides are TGCGCCAGCAGCTTACAGGACAGGCCTTACAATGAGCAGTTCTTC. This codes for CASSLQDRPYNEQFF.

There are many counts of this clonotype. V usage is TRBV12-3 or TRBV12-4 and J usage is TRBJ2-3; the D call may be TRBD1 or TRBD2 (5 bases each). There are 14 residues in the CDR3. V was clipped by 7 bases and J by 1 base, with 12 bases between them. CDR3 sequence: CASTSGPGTDTQYF. CDR3 nucleotide sequence: TGTGCCAGCACGTCGGGACCCGGCACAGATACGCAGTATTTT.

The table lists this clonotype with a few counts. V is TRBV27 and J is TRBJ1-5; possible D gene TRBD1, 5 bases. V lost 1 base and J lost 1, with 8 bases in between. This CDR3 comprises 15 residues. Germline V CDR1 and CDR2: MNHEY, SMNVEV (reference sequence). The CDR3 loop is CASSLWGGSNQPQHF. The CDR3 DNA follows: TGTGCCAGCAGTTTATGGGGGGGAAGCAATCAGCCCCAGCATTTT.